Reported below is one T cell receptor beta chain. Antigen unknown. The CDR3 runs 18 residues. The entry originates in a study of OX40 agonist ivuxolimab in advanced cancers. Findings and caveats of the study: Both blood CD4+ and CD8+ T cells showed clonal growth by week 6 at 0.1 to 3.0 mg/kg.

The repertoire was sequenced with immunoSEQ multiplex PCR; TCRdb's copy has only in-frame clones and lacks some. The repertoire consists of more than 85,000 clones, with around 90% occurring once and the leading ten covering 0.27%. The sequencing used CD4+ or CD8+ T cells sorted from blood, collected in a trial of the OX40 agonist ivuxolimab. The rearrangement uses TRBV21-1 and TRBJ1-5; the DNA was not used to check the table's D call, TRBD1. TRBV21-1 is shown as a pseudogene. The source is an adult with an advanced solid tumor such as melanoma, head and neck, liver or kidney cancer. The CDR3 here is CASSKDDSGAGGFTPQHF. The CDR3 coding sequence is TGTGCCAGCAGCAAAGATGATTCTGGGGCAGGTGGTTTCACGCCCCAGCATTTT.